Included here is one TCR beta chain sequence, with context. The source of the sample is a study of blood T cell repertoires in COVID-19. On the study more broadly: The United States, Italy and Spain supplied acute and convalescent COVID-19 samples.

The table came from immunoSEQ multiplex PCR; TCRdb's copy has only in-frame clones and leaves some out. The repertoire holds 200,000 to 300,000 clones, just under 90% seen once, with 3% to 4% in the top ten. There are 18 residues in the CDR3. Germline-derived CDR1 and CDR2 are GTSNPN and SVGIG (reference sequence). V was clipped by 2 bases and J by 1 base, with 18 bases between them. This receptor was taken from a woman in her thirties or forties with acute or convalescent COVID-19. Sequencing used peripheral blood. This chain links TRBV30 with TRBJ1-6, with D possibly TRBD1 on 6 matching bases. The CDR3 coding sequence is TGTGCCTGGAGTACGGATAGGGGGATTGGGTCCTATAATTCACCCCTCCACTTT. It is translated as CAWSTDRGIGSYNSPLHF.